The present T cell receptor (beta chain) was sequenced within a study of post-analysis software for immune sequencing data. Study outcomes and limitations: Same-batch preparations were strongly co-clustered by F measure. Diversity measured as normalized Chao1 was significantly lower in multiple sclerosis patients than in controls.

This clonotype occurred a few times. Its specificity is not known. Unique molecular identifiers featured in each of the TCR beta cDNA libraries. Researchers reported around 510,000 cDNA molecules coming from 1 to 10 million T cells. TCRdb used MiXCR to reprocess the PCR reads, holding one entry per CDR3 protein. The sample includes hundreds of thousands of distinct CDR3 sequences, around 60% of them seen just once. This TCR derives from a girl aged 2-15 years with multiple sclerosis. Sequenced: blood.

Written as DNA, the CDR3 is TGTGCCAGCAGAGTCGGAGGGGGCAGCTCCTACGAGCAGTACTTC. Protein: CASRVGGGSSYEQYF. This rearrangement joins TRBV2 to TRBJ2-7, with a possible D match to TRBD1 (7 bases). V gave up 6 bases and J gave up 0 bases, with 15 bases separating them. Germline V gene lookup returns CDR1 SNHLY and CDR2 FYNNEI. The CDR3 has 15 residues.